One sample yielded the 2 T cell receptor beta chains listed below, sequenced in a study of sequential checkpoint blockade in melanoma. The treatment denotes: randomized to nivolumab then ipilimumab (arm A) or the reverse (arm B). Libraries were prepared by immunoSEQ multiplex PCR; TCRdb keeps only in-frame clonotypes and omits some of them. The sample lists some 22,000 clones, approximately 81% occurring once. The sequencing used CD8+ T cells sorted from blood (inferred from file names), collected from a patient given nivolumab and ipilimumab in sequence. The receptors shown here come from a human donor with melanoma.

This chain uses TRBV7-9 with TRBJ1-5; D call uncertain. V was clipped by 4 bases and J by 4 bases, with 14 bases between them. In germline, CDR1 is SEHNR, CDR2 FQNEAQ (reference sequence). This CDR3 region has 15 residues. The CDR3 here is CASSSSDPGNQPQHF. CDR3 nucleotides: TGTGCCAGCAGCTCCTCTGATCCGGGGAATCAGCCCCAGCATTTT.

This clone appeared a single time. This chain joins TRBV2 and TRBJ2-7, with TRBD1 matching over 10 bases. CDR3 size: 15 residues. CDR1 SNHLY and CDR2 FYNNEI come from the germline V gene. Unmatched junction bases numbered 8, after V lost 4 bases and J lost 5 bases. This chain's CDR3 is CASSAAGTGVHEQYF. The CDR3 bases are TGTGCCAGCAGTGCCGCCGGGACAGGGGTCCACGAGCAGTACTTC.